The TCR beta chain under discussion was sequenced for a study of shared clonotypes between healthy human individuals. Study details: Donors consisted of a couple of women and three men between 18 and 49.

V lost 5 bases, J lost 0 bases, and 7 bases stayed unmatched. The germline V gene has CDR1 SGHTA and CDR2 FQGTGA. The CDR3 totals 17 residues. Study-level results: The study sampled only blood, and tissue repertoires likely differ.

The unsorted samples took around 93 million PBMCs to get genomic DNA. A note on this clone: What it binds is unknown.

The method was immunoSEQ multiplex PCR; TCRdb's version includes in-frame clones alone and lacks a portion of them. The repertoire holds about 490,000 clones, with less than 80% as singletons. The sequence came from a woman in her forties in good health. Some clones in this sample may be carry-over from other donors' samples. The specimen was PBMCs. The chain has TRBV7-3 and TRBJ1-3; TRBD1 matches at 10 bases. DNA of the CDR3: TGTGCCAGCAGCACCGGGACAGGGGTCAGCTCTGGAAACACCATATATTTT. The encoded protein is CASSTGTGVSSGNTIYF.